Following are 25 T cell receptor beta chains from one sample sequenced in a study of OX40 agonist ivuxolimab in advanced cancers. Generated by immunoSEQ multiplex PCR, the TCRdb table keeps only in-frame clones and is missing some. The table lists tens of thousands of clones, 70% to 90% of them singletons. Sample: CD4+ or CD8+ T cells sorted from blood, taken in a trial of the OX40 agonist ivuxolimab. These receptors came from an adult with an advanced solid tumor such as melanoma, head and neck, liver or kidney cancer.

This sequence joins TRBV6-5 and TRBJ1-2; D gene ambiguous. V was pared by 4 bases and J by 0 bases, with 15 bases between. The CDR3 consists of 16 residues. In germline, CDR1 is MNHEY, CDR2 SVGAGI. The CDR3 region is CASSFGRVGANYGYTF. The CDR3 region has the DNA TGTGCCAGCAGTTTTGGACGGGTCGGCGCTAACTATGGCTACACCTTC.

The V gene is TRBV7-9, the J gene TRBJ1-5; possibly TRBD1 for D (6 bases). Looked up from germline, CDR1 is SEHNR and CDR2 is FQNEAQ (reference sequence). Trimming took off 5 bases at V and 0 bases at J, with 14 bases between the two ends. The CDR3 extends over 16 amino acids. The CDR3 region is CASSLSAGASNQPQHF. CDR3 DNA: TGTGCCAGCAGCCTATCAGCAGGGGCTAGCAATCAGCCCCAGCATTTT.

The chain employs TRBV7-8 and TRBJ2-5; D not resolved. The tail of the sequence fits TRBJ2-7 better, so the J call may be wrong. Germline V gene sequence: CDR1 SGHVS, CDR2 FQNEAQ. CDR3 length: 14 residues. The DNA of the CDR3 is TGTGCCAGCAGCTTAGGCAGGTTCTCCTACGAGCAGTACTTC. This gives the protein CASSLGRFSYEQYF.

This CDR3 is CSVGEGSEQFF. The CDR3 bases are TGCAGCGTTGGGGAGGGGAGTGAGCAGTTCTTC. This chain joins TRBV29-1 and TRBJ2-1; 7 bases are a match to TRBD2. The V segment lost 4 bases and the J segment 9 bases; nucleotides outside the gene matches: 3. Per germline, CDR1 SQVTM and CDR2 ANQGSEA. The CDR3 runs 11 residues.

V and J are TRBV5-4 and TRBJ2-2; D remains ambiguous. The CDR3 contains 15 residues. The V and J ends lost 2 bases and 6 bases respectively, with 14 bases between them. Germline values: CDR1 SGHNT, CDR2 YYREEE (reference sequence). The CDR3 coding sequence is TGTGCCAGCAGCTTTGACCCCACGAAGTCCGGGGAGCTGTTTTTT. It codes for CASSFDPTKSGELFF.

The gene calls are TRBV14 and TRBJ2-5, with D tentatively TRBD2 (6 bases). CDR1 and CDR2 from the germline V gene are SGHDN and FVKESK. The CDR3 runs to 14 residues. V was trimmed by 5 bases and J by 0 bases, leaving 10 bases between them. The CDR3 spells CASSTRDYQETQYF. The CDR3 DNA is TGTGCCAGCAGCACCCGGGACTACCAAGAGACCCAGTACTTC.

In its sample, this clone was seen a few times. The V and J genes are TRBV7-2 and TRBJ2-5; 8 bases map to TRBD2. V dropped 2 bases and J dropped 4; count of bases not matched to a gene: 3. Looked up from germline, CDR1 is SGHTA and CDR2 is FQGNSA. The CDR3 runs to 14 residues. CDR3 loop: CASSLQRGLETQYF. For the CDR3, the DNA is TGTGCCAGCAGCTTACAGCGGGGGCTAGAGACCCAGTACTTC.

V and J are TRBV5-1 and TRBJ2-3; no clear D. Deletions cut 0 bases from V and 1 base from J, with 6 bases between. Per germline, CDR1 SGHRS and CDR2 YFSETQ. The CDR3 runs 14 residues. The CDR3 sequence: CASSLDPGTDTQYF. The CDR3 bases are TGCGCCAGCAGCTTGGACCCGGGCACAGATACGCAGTATTTT. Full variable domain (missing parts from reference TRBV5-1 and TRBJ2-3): KAGVTQTPRYLIKTRGQQVTLSCSPISGHRSVSWYQQTPGQGLQFLFEYFSETQRNKGNFPGRFSGRQFSNSRSEMNVSTLELGDSALYLCASSLDPGTDTQYFGPGTRLTVL.

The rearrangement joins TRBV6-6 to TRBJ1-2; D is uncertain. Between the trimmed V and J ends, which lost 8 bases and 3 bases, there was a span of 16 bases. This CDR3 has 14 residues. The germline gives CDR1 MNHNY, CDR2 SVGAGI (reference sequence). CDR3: CASLPDLLDYGYTF. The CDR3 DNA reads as TGTGCCAGCCTTCCCGATTTGCTTGACTATGGCTACACCTTC.

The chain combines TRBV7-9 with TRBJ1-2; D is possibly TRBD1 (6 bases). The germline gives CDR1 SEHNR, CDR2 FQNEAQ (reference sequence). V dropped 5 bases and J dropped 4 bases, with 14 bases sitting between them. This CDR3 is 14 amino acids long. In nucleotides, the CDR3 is TGTGCCAGCAGCCGTAAGGGGGGGAGCTATGGCTACACCTTC. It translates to CASSRKGGSYGYTF.

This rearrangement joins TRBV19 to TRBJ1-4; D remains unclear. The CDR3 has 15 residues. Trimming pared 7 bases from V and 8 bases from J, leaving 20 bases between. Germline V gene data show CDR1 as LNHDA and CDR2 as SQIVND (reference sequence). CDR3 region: CASTQKGYLREKLFF. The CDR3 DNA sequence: TGTGCCAGTACCCAGAAGGGATATTTACGGGAAAAACTGTTTTTT.

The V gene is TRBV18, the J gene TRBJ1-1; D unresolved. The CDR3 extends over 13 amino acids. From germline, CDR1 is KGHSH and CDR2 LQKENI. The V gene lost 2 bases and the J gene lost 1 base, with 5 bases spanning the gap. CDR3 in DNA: TGTGCCAGCTCACCAGACCAGAACACTGAAGCTTTCTTT. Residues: CASSPDQNTEAFF.

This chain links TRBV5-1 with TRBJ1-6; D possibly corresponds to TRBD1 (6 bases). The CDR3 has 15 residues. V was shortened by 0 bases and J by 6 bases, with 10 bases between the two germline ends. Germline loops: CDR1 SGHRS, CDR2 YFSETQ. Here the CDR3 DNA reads TGCGCCAGCAGCTTGGACCCGGGGGCTAATTCACCCCTCCACTTT. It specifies CASSLDPGANSPLHF.

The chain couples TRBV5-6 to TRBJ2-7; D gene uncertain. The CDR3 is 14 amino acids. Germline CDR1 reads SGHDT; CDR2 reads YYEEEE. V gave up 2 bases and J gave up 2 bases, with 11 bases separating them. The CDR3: CASSFGRTTYEQYF. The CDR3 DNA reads TGTGCCAGCAGCTTCGGTCGGACGACCTACGAGCAGTACTTC.

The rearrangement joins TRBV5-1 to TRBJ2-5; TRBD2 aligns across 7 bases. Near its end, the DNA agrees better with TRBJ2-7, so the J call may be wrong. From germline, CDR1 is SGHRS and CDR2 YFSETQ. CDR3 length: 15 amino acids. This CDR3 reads CASSRGGGSSYEQYF. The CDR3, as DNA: TGCGCCAGCAGCCGGGGCGGGGGTAGCTCCTACGAGCAGTACTTC.

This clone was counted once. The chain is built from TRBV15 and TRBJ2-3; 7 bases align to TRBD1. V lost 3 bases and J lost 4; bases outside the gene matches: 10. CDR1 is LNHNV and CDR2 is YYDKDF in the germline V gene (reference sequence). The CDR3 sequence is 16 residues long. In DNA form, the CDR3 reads TGTGCCACCAGCAGGGCGGGTAACAGGGGCGCAGATACGCAGTATTTT. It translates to CATSRAGNRGADTQYF.

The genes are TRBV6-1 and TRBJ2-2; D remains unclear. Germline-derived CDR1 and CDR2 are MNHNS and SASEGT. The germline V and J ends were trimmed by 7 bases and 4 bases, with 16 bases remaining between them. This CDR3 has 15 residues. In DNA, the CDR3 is TGTGCCAGCACATTCCTCGGCACGGGCACCGGGGAGCTGTTTTTT. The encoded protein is CASTFLGTGTGELFF.

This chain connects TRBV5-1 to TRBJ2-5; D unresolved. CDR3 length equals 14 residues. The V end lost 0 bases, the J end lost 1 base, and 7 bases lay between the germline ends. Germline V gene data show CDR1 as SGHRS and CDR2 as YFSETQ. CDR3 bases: TGCGCCAGCAGCTTGGCCGCGGCCCAAGAGACCCAGTACTTC. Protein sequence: CASSLAAAQETQYF.

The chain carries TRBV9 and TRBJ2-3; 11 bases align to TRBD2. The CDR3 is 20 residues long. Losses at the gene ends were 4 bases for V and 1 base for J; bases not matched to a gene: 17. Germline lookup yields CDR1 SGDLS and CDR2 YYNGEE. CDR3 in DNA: TGTGCCAGCAGCCCCCCTGGTGCACTAGCGGGGGCTTTGGGCACAGATACGCAGTATTTT. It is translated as CASSPPGALAGALGTDTQYF.

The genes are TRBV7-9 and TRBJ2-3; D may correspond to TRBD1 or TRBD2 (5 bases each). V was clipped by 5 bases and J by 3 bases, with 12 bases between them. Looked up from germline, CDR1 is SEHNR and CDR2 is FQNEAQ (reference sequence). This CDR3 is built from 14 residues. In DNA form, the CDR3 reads TGTGCCAGCAGCCCCGAGGGGCTAACAGATACGCAGTATTTT. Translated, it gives CASSPEGLTDTQYF.

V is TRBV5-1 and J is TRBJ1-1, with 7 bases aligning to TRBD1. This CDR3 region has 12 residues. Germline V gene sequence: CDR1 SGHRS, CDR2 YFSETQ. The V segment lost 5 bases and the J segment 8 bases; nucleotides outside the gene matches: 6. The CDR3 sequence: CASSFRGPEAFF. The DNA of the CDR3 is TGCGCCAGCAGTTTTAGGGGGCCGGAAGCTTTCTTT.

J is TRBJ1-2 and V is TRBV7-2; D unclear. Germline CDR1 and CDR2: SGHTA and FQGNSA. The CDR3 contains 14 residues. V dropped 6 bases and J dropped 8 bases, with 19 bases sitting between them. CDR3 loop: CASSTGLRSGGYTF. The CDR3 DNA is TGTGCCAGCAGTACCGGGCTGCGGTCGGGCGGCTACACCTTC.

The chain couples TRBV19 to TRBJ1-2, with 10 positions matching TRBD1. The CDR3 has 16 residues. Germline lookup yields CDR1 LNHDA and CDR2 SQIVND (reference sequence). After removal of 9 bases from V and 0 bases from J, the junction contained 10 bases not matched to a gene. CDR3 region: CASRDRGSAANYGYTF. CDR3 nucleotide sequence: TGTGCCAGCCGGGACAGGGGAAGCGCAGCTAACTATGGCTACACCTTC.

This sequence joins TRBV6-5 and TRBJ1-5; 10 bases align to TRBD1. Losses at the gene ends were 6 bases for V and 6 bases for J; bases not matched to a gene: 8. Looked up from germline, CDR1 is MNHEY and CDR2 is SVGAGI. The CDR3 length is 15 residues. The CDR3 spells CASSQGQGMIQPQHF. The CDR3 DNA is TGTGCCAGCAGCCAGGGACAGGGGATGATTCAGCCCCAGCATTTT.

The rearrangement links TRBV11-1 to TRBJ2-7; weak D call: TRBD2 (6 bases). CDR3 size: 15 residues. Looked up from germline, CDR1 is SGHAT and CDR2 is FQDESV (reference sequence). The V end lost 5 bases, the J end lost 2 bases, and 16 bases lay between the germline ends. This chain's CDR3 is CASSPGQEGPYEQYF. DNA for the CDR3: TGTGCCAGCAGCCCCGGGCAGGAGGGCCCCTACGAGCAGTACTTC. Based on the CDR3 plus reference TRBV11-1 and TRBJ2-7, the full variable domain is EAEVAQSPRYKITEKSQAVAFWCDPISGHATLYWYRQILGQGPELLVQFQDESVVDDSQLPKDRFSAERLKGVDSTLKIQPAELGDSAMYLCASSPGQEGPYEQYFGPGTRLTVT.